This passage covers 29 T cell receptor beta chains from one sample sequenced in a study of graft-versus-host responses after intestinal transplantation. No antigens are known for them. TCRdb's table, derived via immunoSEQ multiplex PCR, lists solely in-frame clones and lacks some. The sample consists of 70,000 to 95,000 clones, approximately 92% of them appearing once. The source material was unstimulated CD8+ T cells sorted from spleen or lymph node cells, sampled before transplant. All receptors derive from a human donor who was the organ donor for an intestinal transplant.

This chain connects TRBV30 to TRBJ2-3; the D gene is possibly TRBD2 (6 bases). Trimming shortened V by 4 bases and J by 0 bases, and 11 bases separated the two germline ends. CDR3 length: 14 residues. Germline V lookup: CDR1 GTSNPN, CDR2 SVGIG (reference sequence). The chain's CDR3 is CAWTAGTSTDTQYF. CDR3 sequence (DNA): TGTGCCTGGACGGCGGGGACTAGCACAGATACGCAGTATTTT.

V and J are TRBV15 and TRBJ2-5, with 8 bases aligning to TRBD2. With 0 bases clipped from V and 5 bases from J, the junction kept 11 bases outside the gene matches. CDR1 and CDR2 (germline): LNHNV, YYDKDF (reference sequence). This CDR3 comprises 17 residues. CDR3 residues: CATSRDPPAGEVETQYF. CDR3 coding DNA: TGTGCCACCAGCAGAGATCCCCCAGCGGGAGAAGTGGAGACCCAGTACTTC.

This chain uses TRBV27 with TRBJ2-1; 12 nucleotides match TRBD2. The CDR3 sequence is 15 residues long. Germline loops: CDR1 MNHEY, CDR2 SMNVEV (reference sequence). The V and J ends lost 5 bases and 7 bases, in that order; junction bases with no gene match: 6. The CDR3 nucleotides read TGTGCCAGCAGTCTAGCGGGAGGGTTGGGGAATGAGCAGTTCTTC. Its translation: CASSLAGGLGNEQFF.

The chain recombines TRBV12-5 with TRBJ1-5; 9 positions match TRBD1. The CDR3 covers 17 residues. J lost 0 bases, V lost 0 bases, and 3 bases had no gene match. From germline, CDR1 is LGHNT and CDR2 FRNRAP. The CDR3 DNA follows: TGTGCTAGTGGTTTGGTCTGGGACAGGGCTAGCAATCAGCCCCAGCATTTT. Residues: CASGLVWDRASNQPQHF.

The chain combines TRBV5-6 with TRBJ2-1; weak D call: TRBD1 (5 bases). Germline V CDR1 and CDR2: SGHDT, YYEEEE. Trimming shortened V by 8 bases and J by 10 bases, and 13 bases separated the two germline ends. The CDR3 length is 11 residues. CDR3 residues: CASNLQGEQFF. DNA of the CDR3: TGTGCCAGTAATCTGCAGGGAGAGCAGTTCTTC.

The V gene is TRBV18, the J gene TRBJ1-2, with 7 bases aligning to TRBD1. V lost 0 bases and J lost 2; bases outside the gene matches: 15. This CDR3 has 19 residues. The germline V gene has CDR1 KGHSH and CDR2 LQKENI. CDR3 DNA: TGTGCCAGCTCACCACCTTTGACAGGGTTCCTGGGTCGCAACTATGGCTACACCTTC. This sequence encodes CASSPPLTGFLGRNYGYTF.

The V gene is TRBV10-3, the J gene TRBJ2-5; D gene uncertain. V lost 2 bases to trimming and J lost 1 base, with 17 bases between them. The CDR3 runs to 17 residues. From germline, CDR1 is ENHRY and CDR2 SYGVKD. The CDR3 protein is CAISEEVRGETQETQYF. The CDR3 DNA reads TGTGCCATCAGTGAGGAGGTACGCGGTGAGACCCAAGAGACCCAGTACTTC.

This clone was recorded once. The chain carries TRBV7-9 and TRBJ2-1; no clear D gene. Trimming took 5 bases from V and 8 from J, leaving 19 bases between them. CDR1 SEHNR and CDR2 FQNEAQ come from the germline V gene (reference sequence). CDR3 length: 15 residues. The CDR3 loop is CASSTQPHYPYEQFF. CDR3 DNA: TGTGCCAGCAGCACCCAACCCCACTACCCCTATGAGCAGTTCTTC. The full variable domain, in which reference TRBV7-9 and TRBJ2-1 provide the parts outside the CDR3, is DTGVSQNPRHKITKRGQNVTFRCDPISEHNRLYWYRQTLGQGPEFLTYFQNEAQLEKSRLLSDRFSAERPKGSFSTLEIQRTEQGDSAMYLCASSTQPHYPYEQFFGPGTRLTVL.

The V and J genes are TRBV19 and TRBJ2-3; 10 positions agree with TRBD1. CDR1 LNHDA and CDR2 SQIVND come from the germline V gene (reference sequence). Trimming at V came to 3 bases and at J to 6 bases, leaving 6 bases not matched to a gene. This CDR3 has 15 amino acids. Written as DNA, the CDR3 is TGTGCCAGTAGTATTGGGACAGGGGTTTCCGATACGCAGTATTTT. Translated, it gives CASSIGTGVSDTQYF.

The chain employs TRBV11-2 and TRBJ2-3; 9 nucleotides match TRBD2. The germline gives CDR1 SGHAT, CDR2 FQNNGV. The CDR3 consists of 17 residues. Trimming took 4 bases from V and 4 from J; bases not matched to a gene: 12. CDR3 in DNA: TGTGCCAGCAGCTGGGCTAGCGGGGCGGGGGTTTCAGATACGCAGTATTTT. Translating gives CASSWASGAGVSDTQYF.

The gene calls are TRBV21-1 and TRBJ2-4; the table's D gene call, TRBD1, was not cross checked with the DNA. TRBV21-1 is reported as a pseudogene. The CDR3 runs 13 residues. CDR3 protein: CASSKAGLNIQYF. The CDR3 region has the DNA TGTGCCAGCAGCAAAGCTGGCTTAAACATTCAGTACTTC.

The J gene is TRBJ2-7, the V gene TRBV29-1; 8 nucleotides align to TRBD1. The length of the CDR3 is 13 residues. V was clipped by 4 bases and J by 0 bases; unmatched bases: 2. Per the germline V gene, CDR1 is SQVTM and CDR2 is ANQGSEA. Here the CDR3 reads CSVATGVSYEQYF. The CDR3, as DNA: TGCAGCGTTGCGACAGGGGTCTCCTACGAGCAGTACTTC.

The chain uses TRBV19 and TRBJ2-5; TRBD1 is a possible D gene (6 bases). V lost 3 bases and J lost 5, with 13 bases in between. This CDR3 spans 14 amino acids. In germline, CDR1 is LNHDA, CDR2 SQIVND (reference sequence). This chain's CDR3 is CASSMGTSVETQYF. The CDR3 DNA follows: TGTGCCAGTAGTATGGGGACATCGGTGGAGACCCAGTACTTC. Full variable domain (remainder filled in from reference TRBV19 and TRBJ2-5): DGGITQSPKYLFRKEGQNVTLSCEQNLNHDAMYWYRQDPGQGLRLIYYSQIVNDFQKGDIAEGYSVSREKKESFPLTVTSAQKNPTAFYLCASSMGTSVETQYFGPGTRLLVL.

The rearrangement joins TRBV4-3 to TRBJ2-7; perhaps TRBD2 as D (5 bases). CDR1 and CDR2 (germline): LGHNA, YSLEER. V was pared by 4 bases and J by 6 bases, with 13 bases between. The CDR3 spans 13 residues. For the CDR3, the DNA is TGCGCCAGCAGCCGAGGACTGGCCTCCGAGCAGTACTTC. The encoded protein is CASSRGLASEQYF.

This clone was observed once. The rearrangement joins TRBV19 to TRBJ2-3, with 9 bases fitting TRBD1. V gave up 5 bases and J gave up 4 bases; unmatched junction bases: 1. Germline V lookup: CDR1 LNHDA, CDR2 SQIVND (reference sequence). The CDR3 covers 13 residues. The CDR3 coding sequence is TGTGCCAGTAGTCGACAGGGGGCAGATACGCAGTATTTT. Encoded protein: CASSRQGADTQYF.

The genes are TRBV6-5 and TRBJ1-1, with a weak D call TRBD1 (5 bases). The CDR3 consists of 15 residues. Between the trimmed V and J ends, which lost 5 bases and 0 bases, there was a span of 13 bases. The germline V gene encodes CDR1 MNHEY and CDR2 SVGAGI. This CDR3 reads CASSQTLDMNTEAFF. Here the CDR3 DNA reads TGTGCCAGCAGTCAGACCCTGGACATGAACACTGAAGCTTTCTTT.

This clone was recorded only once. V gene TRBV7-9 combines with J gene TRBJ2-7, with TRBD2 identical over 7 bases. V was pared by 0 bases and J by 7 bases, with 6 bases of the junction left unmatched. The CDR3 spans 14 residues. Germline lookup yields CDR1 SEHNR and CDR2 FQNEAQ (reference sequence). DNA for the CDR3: TGTGCCAGCAGCTTAGCGGCGGGGGTGATGGAGCAGTACTTC. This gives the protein CASSLAAGVMEQYF.

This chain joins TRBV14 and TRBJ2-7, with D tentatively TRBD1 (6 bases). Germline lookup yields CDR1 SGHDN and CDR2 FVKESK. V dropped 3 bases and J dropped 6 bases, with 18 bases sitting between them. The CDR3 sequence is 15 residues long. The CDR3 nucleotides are TGTGCCAGCAGCCAGGGGGCGGCAGGTAACGGCGAGCAGTACTTC. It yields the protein CASSQGAAGNGEQYF.

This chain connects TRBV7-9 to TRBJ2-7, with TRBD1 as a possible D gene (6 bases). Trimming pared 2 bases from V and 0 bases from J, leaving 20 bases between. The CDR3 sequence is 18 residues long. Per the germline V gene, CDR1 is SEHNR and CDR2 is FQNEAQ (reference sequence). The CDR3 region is CASSLSPRPRTDSYEQYF. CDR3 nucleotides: TGTGCCAGCAGCTTATCGCCCCGACCTCGGACAGACTCCTACGAGCAGTACTTC.

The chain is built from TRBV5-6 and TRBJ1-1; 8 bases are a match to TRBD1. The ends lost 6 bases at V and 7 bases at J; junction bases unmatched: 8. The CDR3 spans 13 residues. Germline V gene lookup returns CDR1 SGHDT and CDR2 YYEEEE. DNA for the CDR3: TGTGCCAGCACTTGGACAGGGACGGGTGAAGCTTTCTTT. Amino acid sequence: CASTWTGTGEAFF.

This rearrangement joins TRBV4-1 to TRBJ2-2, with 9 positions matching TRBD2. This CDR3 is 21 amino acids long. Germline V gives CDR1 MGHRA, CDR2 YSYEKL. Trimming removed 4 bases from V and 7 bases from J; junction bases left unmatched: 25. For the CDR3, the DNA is TGCGCCAGCAGCCCACGAGGGAGTCCCTGGGAGAAAGCGGGAGGACGCGGGGAGCTGTTTTTT. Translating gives CASSPRGSPWEKAGGRGELFF.

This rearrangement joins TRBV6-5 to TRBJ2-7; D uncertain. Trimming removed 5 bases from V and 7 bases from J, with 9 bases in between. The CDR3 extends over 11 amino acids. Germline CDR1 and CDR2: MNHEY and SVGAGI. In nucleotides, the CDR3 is TGTGCCAGCAGTACGGCGGTGGAGCAGTACTTC. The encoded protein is CASSTAVEQYF.

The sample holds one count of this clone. The CDR3 region is CASSPPTENTIYF. CDR3 nucleotides: TGCGCCAGCAGCCCACCGACAGAGAACACCATATATTTT. The chain employs TRBV4-3 and TRBJ1-3, with a tentative D call TRBD1 (5 bases). Germline V gives CDR1 LGHNA, CDR2 YSLEER. Trimming pared 4 bases from V and 7 bases from J, leaving 11 bases between. The CDR3 has 13 amino acids.

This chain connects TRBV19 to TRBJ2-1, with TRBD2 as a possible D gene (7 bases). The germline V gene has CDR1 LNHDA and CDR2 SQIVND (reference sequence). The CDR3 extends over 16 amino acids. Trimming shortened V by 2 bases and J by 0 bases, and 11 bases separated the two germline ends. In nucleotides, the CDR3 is TGTGCCAGTAGTATAAGGGGGGGTGGCTCCTACAATGAGCAGTTCTTC. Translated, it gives CASSIRGGGSYNEQFF.

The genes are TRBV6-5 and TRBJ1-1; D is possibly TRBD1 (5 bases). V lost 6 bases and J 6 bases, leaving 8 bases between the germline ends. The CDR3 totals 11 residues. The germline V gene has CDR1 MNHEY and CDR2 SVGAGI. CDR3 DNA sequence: TGTGCCAGCAGCCCGGGGGCTGAAGCTTTCTTT. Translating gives CASSPGAEAFF.

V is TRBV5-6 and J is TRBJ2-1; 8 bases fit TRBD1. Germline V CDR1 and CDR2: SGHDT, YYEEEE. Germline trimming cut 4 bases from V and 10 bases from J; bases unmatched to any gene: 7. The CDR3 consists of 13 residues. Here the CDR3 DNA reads TGTGCCAGCAGCACAGGACAGGGTGACGAGCAGTTCTTC. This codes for CASSTGQGDEQFF.

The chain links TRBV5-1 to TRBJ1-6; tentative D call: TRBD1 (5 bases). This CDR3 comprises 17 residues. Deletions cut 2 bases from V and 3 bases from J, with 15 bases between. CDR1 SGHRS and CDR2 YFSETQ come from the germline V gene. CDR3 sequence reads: CASSLGHSSGYNSPLHF. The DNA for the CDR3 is TGCGCCAGCAGCTTAGGACATTCCTCAGGCTATAATTCACCCCTCCACTTT.

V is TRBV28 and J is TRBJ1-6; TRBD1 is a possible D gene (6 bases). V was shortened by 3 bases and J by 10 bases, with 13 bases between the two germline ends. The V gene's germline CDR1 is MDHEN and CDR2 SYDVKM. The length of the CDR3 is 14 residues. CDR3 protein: CASSLPTTGSPLHF. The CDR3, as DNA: TGTGCCAGCAGTTTGCCCACCACAGGGTCACCCCTCCACTTT.

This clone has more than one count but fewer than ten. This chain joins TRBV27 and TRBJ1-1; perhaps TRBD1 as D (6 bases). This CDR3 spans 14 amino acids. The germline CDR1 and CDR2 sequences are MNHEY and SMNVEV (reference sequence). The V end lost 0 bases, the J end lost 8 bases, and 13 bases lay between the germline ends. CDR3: CASSLSKGDKEAFF. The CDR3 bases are TGTGCCAGCAGTTTATCGAAAGGGGACAAGGAAGCTTTCTTT.